This T cell receptor (beta chain) was sequenced during a study of cytomegalovirus exposure and HLA in healthy donors. These donors counted as nominally healthy when sampled, but unrecorded immune exposures were likely. Study results and caveats: As confirmed in vitro, a few CMV-associated chains were specific for CMV antigens. Differences between HLA loci emerged in a later analysis of TCR association rates, with DRB1 most and HLA-C fewest. With later analysis, a missense DCLRE1C variant became linked to TCR beta V- and J-gene trimming.

Worth noting for this clone: Its antigen remains unknown.

V dropped 2 bases and J dropped 5 bases, with 16 bases sitting between them. The V gene's germline CDR1 is SGHDT and CDR2 YYEEEE. The CDR3 runs to 15 residues. The PCR employed 60 Vbeta primers together with 13 Jbeta primers. TCRdb's table, derived via immunoSEQ multiplex PCR, lists solely in-frame clones and lacks some. This table has more than 150,000 clones, roughly 87% appearing once. Sequencing input: PBMCs. This TCR was recovered from a girl less than two years old in good health and CMV-seronegative. The chain has TRBV5-6 and TRBJ2-5, with D possibly being TRBD2 (6 bases). CDR3 protein: CASSFLGRLRETQYF. The CDR3 DNA reads TGTGCCAGCAGCTTTCTCGGGAGATTACGGGAGACCCAGTACTTC.